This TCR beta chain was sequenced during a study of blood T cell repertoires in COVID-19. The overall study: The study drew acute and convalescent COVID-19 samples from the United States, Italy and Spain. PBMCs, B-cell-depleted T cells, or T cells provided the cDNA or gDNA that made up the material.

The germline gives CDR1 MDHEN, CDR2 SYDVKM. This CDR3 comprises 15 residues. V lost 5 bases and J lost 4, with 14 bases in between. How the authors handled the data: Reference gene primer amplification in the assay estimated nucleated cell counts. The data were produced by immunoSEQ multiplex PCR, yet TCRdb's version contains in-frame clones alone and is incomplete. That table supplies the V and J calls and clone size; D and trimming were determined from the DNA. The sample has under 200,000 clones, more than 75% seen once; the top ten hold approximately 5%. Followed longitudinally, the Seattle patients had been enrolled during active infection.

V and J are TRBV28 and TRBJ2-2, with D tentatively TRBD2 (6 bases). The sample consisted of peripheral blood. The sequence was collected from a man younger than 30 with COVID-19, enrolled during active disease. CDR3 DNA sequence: TGTGCCAGCAGTCCAGCCGGGACTCCCACCGGGGAGCTGTTTTTT. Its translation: CASSPAGTPTGELFF.